Listed here are 5 T cell receptor beta chains from one sample, sequenced in a study of OX40 agonist ivuxolimab in advanced cancers. Libraries were built with the immunoSEQ multiplex PCR assay. TCRdb re-hosts the immuneACCESS table, in-frame sequences only. Its copies lack some clones; in the studies checked, an unresolved V gene accounts for under half of them, and the cause for the rest is not known. The sample records some 51,000 clones, 80% to 90% of which are singletons. The top ten constitute 40% to 55% of the sample. Material: CD4+ or CD8+ T cells sorted from blood, obtained in a trial of the OX40 agonist ivuxolimab. The receptors were gathered from an adult with an advanced solid tumor such as melanoma, head and neck, liver or kidney cancer.

This sequence joins TRBV5-4 and TRBJ2-1; 7 bases map to TRBD1. Germline assignment: CDR1 SGHNT and CDR2 YYREEE (reference sequence). The CDR3 consists of 14 residues. V dropped 0 bases and J dropped 9; count of bases not matched to a gene: 6. The CDR3 sequence: CASSLDRQGGEQFF. In DNA form, the CDR3 reads TGTGCCAGCAGCTTGGATAGACAGGGCGGTGAGCAGTTCTTC. Full variable domain (remainder filled in from reference TRBV5-4 and TRBJ2-1): ETGVTQSPTHLIKTRGQQVTLRCSSQSGHNTVSWYQQALGQGPQFIFQYYREEENGRGNFPPRFSGLQFPNYSSELNVNALELDDSALYLCASSLDRQGGEQFFGPGTRLTVL.

The V call is TRBV5-4, the J call TRBJ2-5, with D possibly matching TRBD2 (6 bases). In germline, CDR1 is SGHNT, CDR2 YYREEE (reference sequence). Trimming stripped 1 base from V and 5 bases from J, with 12 bases between. There are 14 residues in the CDR3. CDR3 in DNA: TGTGCCAGCAGCTTGCACGGTGGGGGGGAGACCCAGTACTTC. It encodes CASSLHGGGETQYF. The full variable domain, in which reference TRBV5-4 and TRBJ2-5 provide the parts outside the CDR3, is ETGVTQSPTHLIKTRGQQVTLRCSSQSGHNTVSWYQQALGQGPQFIFQYYREEENGRGNFPPRFSGLQFPNYSSELNVNALELDDSALYLCASSLHGGGETQYFGPGTRLLVL.

V gene TRBV28 combines with J gene TRBJ1-2; 7 nucleotides match TRBD1. The germline V gene encodes CDR1 MDHEN and CDR2 SYDVKM. V gave up 5 bases and J gave up 8 bases; unmatched junction bases: 8. The CDR3 extends over 13 amino acids. CDR3 sequence: CASSVDRVRGYTF. CDR3 coding DNA: TGTGCCAGCAGTGTCGACAGGGTACGGGGCTACACCTTC.

The rearrangement uses TRBV10-3 and TRBJ2-7, with 12 bases identical to TRBD2. V was clipped by 8 bases and J by 5 bases; unmatched bases: 10. CDR1 is ENHRY and CDR2 is SYGVKD in the germline V gene. The length of the CDR3 is 15 residues. The CDR3 spells CAIGTSGRIHDEQYF. CDR3 nucleotides: TGTGCCATCGGGACTAGCGGGCGGATCCACGACGAGCAGTACTTC.

The CDR3 DNA sequence: TGCAGCGTCCGACCGACAGGGGGAGGAGAGACCCAGTACTTC. It translates to CSVRPTGGGETQYF. The chain employs TRBV29-1 and TRBJ2-5, with TRBD1 identical over 9 bases. The CDR3 has 14 residues. Germline V gene sequence: CDR1 SQVTM, CDR2 ANQGSEA. Losses at the gene ends were 6 bases for V and 4 bases for J; bases not matched to a gene: 9.